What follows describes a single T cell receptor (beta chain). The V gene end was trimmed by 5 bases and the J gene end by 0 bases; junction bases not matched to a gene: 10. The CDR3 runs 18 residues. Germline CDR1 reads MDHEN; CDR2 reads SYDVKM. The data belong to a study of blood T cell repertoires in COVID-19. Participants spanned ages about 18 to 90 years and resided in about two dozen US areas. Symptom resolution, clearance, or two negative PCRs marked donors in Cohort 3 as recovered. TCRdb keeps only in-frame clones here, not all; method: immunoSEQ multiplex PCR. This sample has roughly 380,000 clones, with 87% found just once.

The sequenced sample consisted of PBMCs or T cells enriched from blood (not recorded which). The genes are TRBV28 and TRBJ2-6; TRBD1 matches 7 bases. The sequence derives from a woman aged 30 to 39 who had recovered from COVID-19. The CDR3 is CASSLTGELYSGANVLTF. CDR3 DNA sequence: TGTGCCAGCAGTCTCACAGGGGAACTTTACTCTGGGGCCAACGTCCTGACTTTC.